The present entry profiles one T cell receptor (beta chain) with its context. It has no known antigen specificity. The sample holds no much larger clone one base away, and base qualities are not on file. These data are taken from a study of PD-L1 blockade in urothelial cancer (dated by TCRdb to about 2017). As for the study more broadly: About nine tenths of the roughly 30 patients were males with bladder-origin urothelial cancer, and about 65% of the roughly 30 reported a prior smoking history. Patients had an ECOG performance status of 0 or 1 and had received between 0 and 3 prior chemotherapy regimens. Blood samples were analyzed at two time points: 3 weeks after treatment start (second dose) and 6 weeks after treatment start. Blood samples gave a median of about 130,000 T cells and 77,000 or so unique TCRs, with a median clonality of approximately 0.08. Somatic, immune and clinical correlates of response to PD-L1 blockade with atezolizumab in urothelial cancer were the focus of an exploratory multi-omic analysis. Pretreatment tumor samples, along with matched peripheral blood serially collected before and after atezolizumab treatment, were subjected to TCR sequencing. Progression-free survival longer than 6 months counted as durable clinical benefit, and TCR features were additionally tested against both progression-free and overall survival. In the same patients who had TCR sequencing, pretreatment tumors also underwent whole exome sequencing and RNA sequencing. Nine patients achieved durable clinical benefit and approximately 20 did not. Under 30 patients had pretreatment blood TCR-seq, approximately 24 had at least one posttreatment blood collection, and approximately 24 had tumor TCR-seq.

Reading the label with the study, this specimen's time point is: pretreatment peripheral blood. The Qiagen DNeasy Blood extraction kit was used to purify genomic DNA from total PBMCs and tumor samples. PBMCs were collected pretreatment and during treatment and were isolated and stored as previously described. Germline trimming: 5 bases from V, 5 bases from J; junction bases outside gene matches: 13. The CDR1 and CDR2 encoded by the germline V gene are SGHNT and YENEEA. From its cysteine to its phenylalanine, the CDR3 spans 17 amino acids. The sequence is cut down to CDR3 DNA, 51 bases in frame from base 1. Each PCR received spiked-in synthetic TCR analog templates so that absolute template abundance could be estimated from read counts. TCRbeta CDR3 regions were amplified from genomic DNA with bias-controlled V and J gene primers using the immunoSEQ assay. Sequencing of rearranged TCRbeta segments was performed at approximately 20X coverage. In the authors' own workflow: Clustering was used to correct sequencing errors, and CDR3s were annotated against IMGT so that V, D and J genes could be assigned. Downstream analyses used only productive TCRbeta rearrangements, leaving out any out-of-frame or stop-codon sequences. Clonality was computed as one minus Shannon entropy normalized by the log of the number of unique productive sequences. Fisher's exact test with Benjamini-Hochberg correction, at a threshold of adjusted p below 0.01, was used to find clones that differed between time points or between blood and tumor. TCRdb mirrors the immuneACCESS table, restricted to in-frame sequences. Some clones are absent from its copies; in checked studies, under half trace to an unresolved V gene, and the reason for the others is unknown. That table gives V, J and clone size, and the DNA gave D and trimming. The sample table records about 45,000 clones; nearly 90% of these occur just once. The top ten clones comprise approximately 25% of the sample.

Overall results and qualifications from the work: A pretreatment peripheral blood TCR clonality below the median was linked to improved progression-free and overall survival. Because the sample size was small (n of about 31) and many of the analyses were exploratory, the results are meant to be hypothesis-generating. Patients with durable benefit showed greater expansion of tumor-associated TCR clones in peripheral blood 3 weeks after starting treatment (n = 22, p = 0.022).

The chain was built from TRBV11-3 and TRBJ2-5, and 11 junctional nucleotides match TRBD1. The TCR comes from a donor aged 40 or older with urothelial cancer. The starting material was PBMCs, obtained around atezolizumab (anti-PD-L1) treatment. The CDR3 in this case is CASSGGTGGWGSETQYF. In nucleotides, the sequence is TGTGCCAGCAGCGGAGGGACAGGGGGTTGGGGGAGTGAGACCCAGTACTTC.